Shown below are 17 T cell receptor beta chains from a single sample sequenced in a study of blood T cell repertoires in COVID-19. Clones were sequenced by immunoSEQ multiplex PCR, and TCRdb holds only the in-frame ones, with some missing. The sample lists roughly 200,000 clones, around 89% occurring once. The sequenced sample was peripheral blood. The receptors derive from a man over 45 with acute or convalescent COVID-19.

V and J are TRBV12-3 or TRBV12-4 and TRBJ2-7; no clear D. The CDR3 is 12 amino acids. V shed 6 bases and J shed 6 bases, with 12 bases lying between them. The CDR3 DNA is TGTGCCAGCAGACCTCAAGACTCCGAGCAGTACTTC. It is translated as CASRPQDSEQYF.

The chain joins TRBV10-3 to TRBJ1-5; unclear D gene. Germline V gene data show CDR1 as ENHRY and CDR2 as SYGVKD. V was clipped by 8 bases and J by 5 bases, with 16 bases between them. There are 14 residues in the CDR3. In DNA form, the CDR3 reads TGTGCCATCGGCCCGACTGCCCCTGATCAGCCCCAGCATTTT. The encoded protein is CAIGPTAPDQPQHF.

The chain has TRBV5-1 and TRBJ1-2; TRBD1 matches 8 bases. After removal of 5 bases from V and 3 bases from J, the junction contained 6 bases not matched to a gene. The CDR3 totals 14 residues. Germline assignment: CDR1 SGHRS and CDR2 YFSETQ. Here the CDR3 reads CASRSGGADYGYTF. CDR3 in DNA: TGCGCCAGCAGGTCAGGGGGCGCGGACTATGGCTACACCTTC.

The V gene is TRBV14, the J gene TRBJ1-1; D is ambiguous. This CDR3 spans 12 amino acids. Germline CDR1 and CDR2: SGHDN and FVKESK. The germline V and J ends were trimmed by 6 bases and 5 bases, with 10 bases remaining between them. CDR3 in amino acids: CASSRPGTEAFF. In DNA form, the CDR3 reads TGTGCCAGCAGTCGCCCGGGGACTGAAGCTTTCTTT.

The chain carries TRBV7-8 and TRBJ1-5; no reliable D call. Germline lookup yields CDR1 SGHVS and CDR2 FQNEAQ. The V end was cut by 6 bases, the J end by 5 bases, with 11 bases between. This CDR3 region has 13 residues. This CDR3 is CASSYSQDQPQHF. The CDR3 bases are TGTGCCAGCAGTTACAGCCAGGATCAGCCCCAGCATTTT. Full variable domain (rest looked up from reference TRBV7-8 and TRBJ1-5): GAGVSQSPRYKVAKRGQDVALRCDPISGHVSLFWYQQALGQGPEFLTYFQNEAQLDKSGLPSDRFFAERPEGSVSTLKIQRTQQEDSAVYLCASSYSQDQPQHFGDGTRLSIL.

The chain carries TRBV7-3 and TRBJ2-3, with TRBD1 identical over 8 bases. The germline gives CDR1 SGHTA, CDR2 FQGTGA. After removal of 3 bases from V and 8 bases from J, the junction contained 4 bases not matched to a gene. This CDR3 comprises 13 residues. The CDR3 here is CASSLDRAGTQYF. The CDR3 DNA follows: TGTGCCAGCAGCTTGGACAGGGCGGGTACGCAGTATTTT.

This chain joins TRBV5-1 and TRBJ2-1, with 9 bases lining up with TRBD2. This CDR3 region has 15 residues. Trimming took 6 bases from V and 7 from J; bases not matched to a gene: 11. CDR1 is SGHRS and CDR2 is YFSETQ in the germline V gene. As DNA, the CDR3 is TGCGCCAGCAAAGAGGCGGGAGGGCCAGGAAATGAGCAGTTCTTC. Its translation: CASKEAGGPGNEQFF.

The chain employs TRBV2 and TRBJ2-1, with TRBD2 matching over 11 bases. Germline values: CDR1 SNHLY, CDR2 FYNNEI. V lost 8 bases, J lost 5 bases, and 14 bases stayed unmatched. CDR3 size: 17 residues. The DNA of the CDR3 is TGTGCCAGCGGGAGGACTAGCGGGCACTCAAGGGACAATGAGCAGTTCTTC. As protein: CASGRTSGHSRDNEQFF.

The chain joins TRBV27 to TRBJ2-2; 7 bases fit TRBD1. The CDR3 is made up of 14 amino acids. Germline-derived CDR1 and CDR2 are MNHEY and SMNVEV (reference sequence). The V gene end was trimmed by 5 bases and the J gene end by 5 bases; junction bases not matched to a gene: 5. The CDR3 protein is CASSTGQITGELFF. CDR3 nucleotide sequence: TGTGCCAGCAGTACGGGACAGATTACCGGGGAGCTGTTTTTT.

This rearrangement joins TRBV4-3 to TRBJ1-6; D is unresolved. This CDR3 comprises 16 residues. In germline, CDR1 is LGHNA, CDR2 YSLEER. Trimming left V 1 base short and J 3 bases short, with 10 bases between. In nucleotides, the CDR3 is TGCGCCAGCAGCCAAGTCCCGGGAAACTATAATTCACCCCTCCACTTT. This encodes CASSQVPGNYNSPLHF.

Regarding this clone: This sample also contains other DNA sequences that code for the same CDR3. This chain connects TRBV5-1 to TRBJ2-1, with D perhaps matching TRBD2 (5 bases). The CDR3 runs 15 residues. The ends were cut back, 0 bases at V and 0 bases at J, with 7 bases in the middle. Germline CDR1 and CDR2: SGHRS and YFSETQ. CDR3 DNA sequence: TGCGCCAGCAGCTTGGGTGGGAGCTCCTACAATGAGCAGTTCTTC. It is translated as CASSLGGSSYNEQFF.

The chain carries TRBV13 and TRBJ1-2; a weak D match, TRBD1 (5 bases). Trimming removed 4 bases at V and 7 bases at J, with 10 bases between. Germline CDR1 and CDR2: PRHDT and FYEKMQ (reference sequence). The CDR3 sequence is 12 residues long. The CDR3 spells CASSSRERGYTF. The DNA for the CDR3 is TGTGCCAGCAGCTCCAGGGAACGTGGCTACACCTTC.

In its sample, this clone was seen once. The V call is TRBV7-9, the J call TRBJ2-3; TRBD1 aligns across 8 bases. Germline V lookup: CDR1 SEHNR, CDR2 FQNEAQ (reference sequence). With V trimmed by 2 bases and J by 2 bases, 9 bases remained unmatched. The CDR3 is 17 amino acids. CDR3 coding DNA: TGTGCCAGCAGCTTAAGGGACAGGCCAAGGGACACAGATACGCAGTATTTT. This sequence encodes CASSLRDRPRDTDTQYF.

The V and J genes are TRBV6-2 or TRBV6-3 and TRBJ1-1, with D perhaps TRBD1 (6 bases). The CDR3 has 14 residues. CDR1 and CDR2 (germline): MNHEY, SVGEGT. V was pared by 5 bases and J by 4 bases, with 14 bases between. CDR3 coding DNA: TGTGCCAGCAGTAACAGGGCCAGGGGCACTGAAGCTTTCTTT. As protein: CASSNRARGTEAFF.

This chain joins TRBV4-1 and TRBJ2-1, with D unclear. Germline V gene lookup returns CDR1 MGHRA and CDR2 YSYEKL. This CDR3 has 12 residues. Between the trimmed V and J ends, which lost 0 bases and 8 bases, there was a span of 5 bases. Written as DNA, the CDR3 is TGCGCCAGCAGCCAAGAACGGGATGAGCAGTTCTTC. Protein product: CASSQERDEQFF.

In its sample, this clone was seen once. The chain is built from TRBV28 and TRBJ2-2; weak D call: TRBD1 (7 bases). The germline V and J ends were trimmed by 4 bases and 6 bases, with 15 bases remaining between them. The length of the CDR3 is 15 residues. Germline assignment: CDR1 MDHEN and CDR2 SYDVKM. This CDR3 is CASSSTGWRAGELFF. Written as DNA, the CDR3 is TGTGCCAGCAGTTCGACAGGGTGGAGGGCCGGGGAGCTGTTTTTT.

The rearrangement joins TRBV9 to TRBJ2-2; tentative D call: TRBD2 (6 bases). V lost 4 bases to trimming and J lost 5 bases, with 21 bases between them. From germline, CDR1 is SGDLS and CDR2 YYNGEE. The CDR3 runs to 17 residues. The CDR3 DNA sequence: TGTGCCAGCAGCAGCGGGTCGGGACCGCTCAGGACCGGGGAGCTGTTTTTT. Translated, it gives CASSSGSGPLRTGELFF.